This TCR beta chain came from a study of OX40 agonist ivuxolimab in advanced cancers. Study background: Patients were dosed intravenously with ivuxolimab at 0.01 to 10 mg/kg every 2 weeks.

This clone counts as medium-sized. TCRdb keeps only in-frame clones here, not all; method: immunoSEQ multiplex PCR. The data contain approximately 80,000 clones, roughly nine tenths of them singletons. This receptor was taken from an adult with an advanced solid tumor such as melanoma, head and neck, liver or kidney cancer. The source was CD4+ or CD8+ T cells sorted from blood, collected in a trial of the OX40 agonist ivuxolimab.

CDR3 sequence: CASSDNSGANVLTF. As DNA, the CDR3 is TGTGCCAGCAGTGACAACTCTGGGGCCAACGTCCTGACTTTC. The J gene is TRBJ2-6, the V gene TRBV6-4; no firm D call. Trimming took off 2 bases at V and 0 bases at J, with 2 bases between the two ends. This CDR3 contains 14 residues. The V gene's germline CDR1 is MRHNA and CDR2 SNTAGT.